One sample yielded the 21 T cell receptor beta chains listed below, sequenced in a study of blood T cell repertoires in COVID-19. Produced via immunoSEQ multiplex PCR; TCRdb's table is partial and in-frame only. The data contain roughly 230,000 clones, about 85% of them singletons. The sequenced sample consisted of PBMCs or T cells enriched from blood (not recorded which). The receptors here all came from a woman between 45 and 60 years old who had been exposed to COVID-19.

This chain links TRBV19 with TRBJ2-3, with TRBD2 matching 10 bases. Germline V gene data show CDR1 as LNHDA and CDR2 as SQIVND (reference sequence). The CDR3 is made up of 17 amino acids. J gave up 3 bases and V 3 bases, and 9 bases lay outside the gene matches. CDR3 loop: CASSISSGGTYTDTQYF. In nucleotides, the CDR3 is TGTGCCAGTAGTATTTCTAGCGGGGGCACCTATACAGATACGCAGTATTTT.

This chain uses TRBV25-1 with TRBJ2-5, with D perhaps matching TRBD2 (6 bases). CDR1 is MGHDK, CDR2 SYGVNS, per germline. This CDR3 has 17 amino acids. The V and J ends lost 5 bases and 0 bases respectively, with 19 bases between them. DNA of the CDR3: TGTGCCAGCAGTCCCTCTTTGGGGGGATTATACCAAGAGACCCAGTACTTC. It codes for CASSPSLGGLYQETQYF.

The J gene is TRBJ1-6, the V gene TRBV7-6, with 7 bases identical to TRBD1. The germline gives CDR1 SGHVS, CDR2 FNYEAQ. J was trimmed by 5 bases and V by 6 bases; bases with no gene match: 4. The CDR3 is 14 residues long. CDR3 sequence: CASRQDRDNSPLHF. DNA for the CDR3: TGTGCCAGCAGACAAGACAGGGATAATTCACCCCTCCACTTT.

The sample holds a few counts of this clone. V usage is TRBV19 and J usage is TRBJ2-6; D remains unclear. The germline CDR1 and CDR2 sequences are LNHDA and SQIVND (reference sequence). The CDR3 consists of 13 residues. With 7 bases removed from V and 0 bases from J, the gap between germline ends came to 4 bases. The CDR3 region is CASTGSGANVLTF. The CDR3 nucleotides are TGTGCCAGTACAGGCTCTGGGGCCAACGTCCTGACTTTC. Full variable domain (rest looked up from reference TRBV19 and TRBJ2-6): DGGITQSPKYLFRKEGQNVTLSCEQNLNHDAMYWYRQDPGQGLRLIYYSQIVNDFQKGDIAEGYSVSREKKESFPLTVTSAQKNPTAFYLCASTGSGANVLTFGAGSRLTVL.

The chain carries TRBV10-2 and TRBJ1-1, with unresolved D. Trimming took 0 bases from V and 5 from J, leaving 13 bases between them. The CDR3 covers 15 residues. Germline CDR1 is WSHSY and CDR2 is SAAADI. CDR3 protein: CASSESEGSGTEAFF. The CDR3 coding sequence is TGCGCCAGCAGTGAGTCTGAGGGTTCAGGAACTGAAGCTTTCTTT.

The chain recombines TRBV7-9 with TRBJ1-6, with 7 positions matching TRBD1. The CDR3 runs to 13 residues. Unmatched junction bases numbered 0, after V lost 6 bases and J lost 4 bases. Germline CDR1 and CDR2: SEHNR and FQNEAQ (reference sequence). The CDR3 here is CASRGQYNSPLHF. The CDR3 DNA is TGTGCCAGCAGGGGACAGTATAATTCACCCCTCCACTTT.

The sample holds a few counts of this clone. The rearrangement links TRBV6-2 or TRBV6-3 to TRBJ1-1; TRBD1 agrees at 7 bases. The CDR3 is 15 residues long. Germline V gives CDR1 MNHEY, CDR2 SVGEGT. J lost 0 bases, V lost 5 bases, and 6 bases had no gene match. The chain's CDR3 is CASSTWTGVNTEAFF. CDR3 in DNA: TGTGCCAGCAGTACTTGGACAGGCGTGAACACTGAAGCTTTCTTT.

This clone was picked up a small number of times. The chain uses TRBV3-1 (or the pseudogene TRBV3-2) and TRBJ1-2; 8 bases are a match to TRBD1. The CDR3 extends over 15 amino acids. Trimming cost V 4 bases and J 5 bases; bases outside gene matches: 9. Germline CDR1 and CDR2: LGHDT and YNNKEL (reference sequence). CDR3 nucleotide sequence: TGTGCCAGCAGCCTCGCCTCTGGACAGGGTTATGGCTACACCTTC. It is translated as CASSLASGQGYGYTF.

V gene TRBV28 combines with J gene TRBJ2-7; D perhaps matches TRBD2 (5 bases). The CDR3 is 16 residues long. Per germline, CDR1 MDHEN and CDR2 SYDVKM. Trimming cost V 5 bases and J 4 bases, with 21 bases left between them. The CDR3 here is CASSPSHPGLGYEQYF. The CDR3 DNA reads TGTGCCAGCAGTCCCTCCCACCCGGGGTTAGGATACGAGCAGTACTTC.

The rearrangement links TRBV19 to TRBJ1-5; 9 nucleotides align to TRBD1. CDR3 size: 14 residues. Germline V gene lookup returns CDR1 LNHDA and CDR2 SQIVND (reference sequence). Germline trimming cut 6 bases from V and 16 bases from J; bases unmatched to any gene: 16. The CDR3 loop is CASSDQSTGTGRHF. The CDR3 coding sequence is TGTGCCAGTAGCGATCAATCAACCGGGACAGGGCGACATTTT.

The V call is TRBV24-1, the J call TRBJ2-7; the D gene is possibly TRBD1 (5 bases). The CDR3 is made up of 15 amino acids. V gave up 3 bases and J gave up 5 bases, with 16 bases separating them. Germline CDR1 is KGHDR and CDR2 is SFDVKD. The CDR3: CATSDPRRARDEQYF. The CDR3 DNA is TGTGCCACCAGTGATCCCCGCCGGGCCAGGGACGAGCAGTACTTC.

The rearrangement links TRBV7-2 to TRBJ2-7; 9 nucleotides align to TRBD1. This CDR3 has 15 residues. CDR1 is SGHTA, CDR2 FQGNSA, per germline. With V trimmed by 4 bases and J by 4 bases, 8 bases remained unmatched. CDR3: CASSSHTGGVYEQYF. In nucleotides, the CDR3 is TGTGCCAGCAGCTCCCACACAGGGGGCGTTTACGAGCAGTACTTC.

The CDR3 loop reads CASSLWDSGEQYF. In DNA form, the CDR3 reads TGTGCCAGCAGCTTATGGGACAGCGGCGAGCAGTACTTC. The chain has TRBV11-2 and TRBJ2-7; 7 bases are a match to TRBD1. V shed 2 bases, J shed 6 bases, and the junction held 4 bases outside the gene matches. This CDR3 has 13 residues. The germline gives CDR1 SGHAT, CDR2 FQNNGV.

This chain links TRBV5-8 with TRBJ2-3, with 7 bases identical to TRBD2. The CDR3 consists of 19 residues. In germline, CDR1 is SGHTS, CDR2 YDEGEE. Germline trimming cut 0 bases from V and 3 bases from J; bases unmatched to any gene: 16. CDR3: CASSLALPFSSGVTDTQYF. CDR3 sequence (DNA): TGTGCCAGCAGCTTGGCCCTCCCATTTTCGAGCGGGGTGACAGATACGCAGTATTTT.

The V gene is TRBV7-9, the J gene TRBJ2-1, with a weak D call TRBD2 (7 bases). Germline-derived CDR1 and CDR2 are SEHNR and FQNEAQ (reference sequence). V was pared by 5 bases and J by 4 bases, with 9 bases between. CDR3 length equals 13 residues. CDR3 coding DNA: TGTGCCAGCAGCGGGGGGGCTTACAATGAGCAGTTCTTC. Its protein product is CASSGGAYNEQFF.

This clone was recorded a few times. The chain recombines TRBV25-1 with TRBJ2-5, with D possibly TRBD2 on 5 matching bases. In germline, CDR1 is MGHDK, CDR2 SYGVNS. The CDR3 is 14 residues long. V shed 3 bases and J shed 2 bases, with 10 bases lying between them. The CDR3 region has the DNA TGTGCCAGCAGTGACCGACTACTACAAGAGACCCAGTACTTC. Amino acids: CASSDRLLQETQYF.

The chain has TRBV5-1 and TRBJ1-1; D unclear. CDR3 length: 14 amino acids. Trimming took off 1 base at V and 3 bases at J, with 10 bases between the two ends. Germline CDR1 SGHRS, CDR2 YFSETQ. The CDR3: CASSLRVQDTEAFF. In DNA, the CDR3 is TGCGCCAGCAGCTTGAGAGTTCAAGACACTGAAGCTTTCTTT.

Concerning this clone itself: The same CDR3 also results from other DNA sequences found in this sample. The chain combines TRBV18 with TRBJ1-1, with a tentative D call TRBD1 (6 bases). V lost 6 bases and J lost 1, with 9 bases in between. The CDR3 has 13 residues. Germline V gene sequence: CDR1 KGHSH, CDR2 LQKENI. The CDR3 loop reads CASSPRGNTEAFF. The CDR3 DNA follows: TGTGCCAGCTCCCCCAGGGGGAACACTGAAGCTTTCTTT.

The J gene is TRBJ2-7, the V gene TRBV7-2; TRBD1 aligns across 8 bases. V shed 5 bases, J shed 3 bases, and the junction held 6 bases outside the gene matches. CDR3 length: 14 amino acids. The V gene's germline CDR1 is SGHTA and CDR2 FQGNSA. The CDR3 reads CASSGQGGLYEQYF. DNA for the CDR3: TGTGCCAGCAGCGGACAGGGCGGACTCTACGAGCAGTACTTC.

CDR3 nucleotide sequence: TGTGCCAGCAGCCCCGGAGGAGGAAACACCATATATTTT. Translation gives CASSPGGGNTIYF. V usage is TRBV7-8 and J usage is TRBJ1-3, with unresolved D. Looked up from germline, CDR1 is SGHVS and CDR2 is FQNEAQ. There are 13 residues in the CDR3. V was shortened by 5 bases and J by 4 bases, with 9 bases between the two germline ends. The full variable domain, with the rest looked up from reference TRBV7-8 and TRBJ1-3, is GAGVSQSPRYKVAKRGQDVALRCDPISGHVSLFWYQQALGQGPEFLTYFQNEAQLDKSGLPSDRFFAERPEGSVSTLKIQRTQQEDSAVYLCASSPGGGNTIYFGEGSWLTVV.

The CDR3 bases are TGTGCCAGCAGTTACTCACAGGGGGACCATCGGGGCCAGTACTTC. Protein: CASSYSQGDHRGQYF. This sequence joins TRBV6-5 and TRBJ2-5; TRBD1 matches at 8 bases. The CDR3 consists of 15 residues. Per germline, CDR1 MNHEY and CDR2 SVGAGI. V shed 0 bases, J shed 10 bases, and the junction held 10 bases outside the gene matches.